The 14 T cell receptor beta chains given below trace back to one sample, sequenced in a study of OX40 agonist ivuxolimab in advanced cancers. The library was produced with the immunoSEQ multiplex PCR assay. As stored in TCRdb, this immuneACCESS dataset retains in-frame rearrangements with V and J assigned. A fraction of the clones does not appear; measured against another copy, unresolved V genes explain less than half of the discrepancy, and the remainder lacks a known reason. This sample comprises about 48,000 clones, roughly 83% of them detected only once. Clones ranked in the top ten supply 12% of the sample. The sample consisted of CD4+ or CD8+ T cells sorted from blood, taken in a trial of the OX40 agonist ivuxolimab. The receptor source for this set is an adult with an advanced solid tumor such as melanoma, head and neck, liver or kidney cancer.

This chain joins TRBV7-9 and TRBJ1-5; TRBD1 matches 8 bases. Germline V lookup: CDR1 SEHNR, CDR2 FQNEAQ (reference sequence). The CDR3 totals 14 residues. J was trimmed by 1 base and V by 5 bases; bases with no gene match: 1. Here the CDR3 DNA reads TGTGCCAGCAGCCGGACAGGGAGCAATCAGCCCCAGCATTTT. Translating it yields CASSRTGSNQPQHF.

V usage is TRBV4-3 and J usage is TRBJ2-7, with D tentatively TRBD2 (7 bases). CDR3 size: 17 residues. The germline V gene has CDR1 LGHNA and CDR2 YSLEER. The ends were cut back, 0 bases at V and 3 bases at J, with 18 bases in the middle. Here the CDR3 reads CASSQDRGGSTHYEQYF. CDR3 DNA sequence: TGCGCCAGCAGCCAAGATAGGGGGGGGAGTACTCACTACGAGCAGTACTTC.

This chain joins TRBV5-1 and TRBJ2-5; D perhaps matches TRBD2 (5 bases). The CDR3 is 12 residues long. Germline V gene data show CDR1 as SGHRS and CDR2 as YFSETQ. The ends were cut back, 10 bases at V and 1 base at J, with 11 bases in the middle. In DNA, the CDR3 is TGCGCCTCAACGGGGAGCCAAGAGACCCAGTACTTC. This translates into CASTGSQETQYF. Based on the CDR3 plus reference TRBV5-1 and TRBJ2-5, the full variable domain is KAGVTQTPRYLIKTRGQQVTLSCSPISGHRSVSWYQQTPGQGLQFLFEYFSETQRNKGNFPGRFSGRQFSNSRSEMNVSTLELGDSALYLCASTGSQETQYFGPGTRLLVL.

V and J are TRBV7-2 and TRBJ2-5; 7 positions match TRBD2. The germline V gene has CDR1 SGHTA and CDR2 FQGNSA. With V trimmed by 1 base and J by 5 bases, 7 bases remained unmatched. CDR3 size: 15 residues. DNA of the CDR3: TGTGCCAGCAGCTTAGGGAGCGGGAACCGGGAGACCCAGTACTTC. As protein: CASSLGSGNRETQYF.

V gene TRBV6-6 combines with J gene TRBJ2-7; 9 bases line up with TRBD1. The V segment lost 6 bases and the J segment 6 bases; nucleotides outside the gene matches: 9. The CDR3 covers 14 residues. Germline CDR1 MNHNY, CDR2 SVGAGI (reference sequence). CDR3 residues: CASSPGQGKGEQYF. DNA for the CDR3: TGTGCCAGCAGCCCAGGACAGGGGAAAGGCGAGCAGTACTTC.

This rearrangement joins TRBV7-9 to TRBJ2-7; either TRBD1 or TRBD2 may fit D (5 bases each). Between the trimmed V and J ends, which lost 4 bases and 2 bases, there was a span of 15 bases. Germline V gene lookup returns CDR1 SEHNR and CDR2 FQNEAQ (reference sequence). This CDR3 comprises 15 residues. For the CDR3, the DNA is TGTGCCAGCAGCTCAACCCGGGACGTAACCTACGAGCAGTACTTC. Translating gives CASSSTRDVTYEQYF. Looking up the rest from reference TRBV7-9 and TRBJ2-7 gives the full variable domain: DTGVSQNPRHKITKRGQNVTFRCDPISEHNRLYWYRQTLGQGPEFLTYFQNEAQLEKSRLLSDRFSAERPKGSFSTLEIQRTEQGDSAMYLCASSSTRDVTYEQYFGPGTRLTVT.

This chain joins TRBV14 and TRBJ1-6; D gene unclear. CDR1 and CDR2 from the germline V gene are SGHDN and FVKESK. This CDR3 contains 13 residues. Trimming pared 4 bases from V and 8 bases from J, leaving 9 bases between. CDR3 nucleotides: TGTGCCAGCAGCCCGACACCCGATTCACCCCTCCACTTT. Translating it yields CASSPTPDSPLHF.

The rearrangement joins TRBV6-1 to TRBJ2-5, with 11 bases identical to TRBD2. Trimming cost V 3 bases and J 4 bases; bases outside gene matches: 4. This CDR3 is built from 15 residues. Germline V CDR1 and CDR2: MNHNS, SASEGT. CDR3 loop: CASSEVGLAGETQYF. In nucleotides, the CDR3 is TGTGCCAGCAGTGAGGTCGGACTAGCGGGAGAGACCCAGTACTTC.

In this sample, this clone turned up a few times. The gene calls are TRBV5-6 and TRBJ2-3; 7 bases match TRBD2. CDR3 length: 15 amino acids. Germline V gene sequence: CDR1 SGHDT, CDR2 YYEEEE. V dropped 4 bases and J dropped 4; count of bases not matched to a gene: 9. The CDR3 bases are TGTGCCAGCAGCACCGGACTAGTTTGGCCAGATACGCAGTATTTT. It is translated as CASSTGLVWPDTQYF.

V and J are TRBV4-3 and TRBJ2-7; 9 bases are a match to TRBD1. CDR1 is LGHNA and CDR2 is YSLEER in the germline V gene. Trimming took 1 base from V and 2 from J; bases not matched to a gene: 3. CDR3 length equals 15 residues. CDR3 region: CASSQGTGDTYEQYF. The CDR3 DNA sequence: TGCGCCAGCAGCCAAGGGACAGGGGATACCTACGAGCAGTACTTC.

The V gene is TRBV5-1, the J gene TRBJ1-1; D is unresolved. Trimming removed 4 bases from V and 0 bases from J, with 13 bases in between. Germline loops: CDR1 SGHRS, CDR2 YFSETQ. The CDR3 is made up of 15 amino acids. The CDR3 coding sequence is TGCGCCAGCAGCCCTGGAGAGAGCATGAACACTGAAGCTTTCTTT. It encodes CASSPGESMNTEAFF.

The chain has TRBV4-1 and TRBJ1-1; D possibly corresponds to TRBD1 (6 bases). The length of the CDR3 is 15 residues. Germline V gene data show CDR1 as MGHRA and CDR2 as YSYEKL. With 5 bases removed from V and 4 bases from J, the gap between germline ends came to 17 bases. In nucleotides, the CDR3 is TGCGCCAGCAGCTCAGGGGTGGGAAAAACCACTGAAGCTTTCTTT. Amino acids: CASSSGVGKTTEAFF.

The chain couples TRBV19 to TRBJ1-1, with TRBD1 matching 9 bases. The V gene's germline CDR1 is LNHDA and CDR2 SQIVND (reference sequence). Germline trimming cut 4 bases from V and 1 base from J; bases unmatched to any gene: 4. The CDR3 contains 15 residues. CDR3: CASSTRTGANTEAFF. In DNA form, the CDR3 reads TGTGCCAGTAGTACCCGGACAGGGGCGAACACTGAAGCTTTCTTT.

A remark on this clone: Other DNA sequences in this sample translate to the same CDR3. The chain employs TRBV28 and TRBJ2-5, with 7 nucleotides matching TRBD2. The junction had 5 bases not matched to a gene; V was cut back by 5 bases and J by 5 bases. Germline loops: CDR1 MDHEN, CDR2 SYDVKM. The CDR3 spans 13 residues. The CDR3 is CASSPGGGETQYF. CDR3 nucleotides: TGTGCCAGCAGTCCGGGGGGTGGGGAGACCCAGTACTTC.